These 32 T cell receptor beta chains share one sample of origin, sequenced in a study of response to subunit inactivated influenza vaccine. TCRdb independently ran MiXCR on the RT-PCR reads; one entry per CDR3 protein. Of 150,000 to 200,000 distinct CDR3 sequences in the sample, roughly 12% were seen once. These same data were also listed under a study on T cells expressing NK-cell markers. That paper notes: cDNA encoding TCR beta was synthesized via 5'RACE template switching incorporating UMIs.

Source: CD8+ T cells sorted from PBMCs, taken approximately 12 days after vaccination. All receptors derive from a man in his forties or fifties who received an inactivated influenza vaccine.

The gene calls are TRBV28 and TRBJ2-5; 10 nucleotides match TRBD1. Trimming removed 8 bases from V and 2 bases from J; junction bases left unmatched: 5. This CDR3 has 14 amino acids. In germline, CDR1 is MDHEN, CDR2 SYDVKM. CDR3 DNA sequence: TGTGCCAGCGAGCCGGGACAGGGGCAAGAGACCCAGTACTTC. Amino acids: CASEPGQGQETQYF. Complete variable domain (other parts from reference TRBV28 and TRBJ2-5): DVKVTQSSRYLVKRTGEKVFLECVQDMDHENMFWYRQDPGLGLRLIYFSYDVKMKEKGDIPEGYSVSREKKERFSLILESASTNQTSMYLCASEPGQGQETQYFGPGTRLLVL.

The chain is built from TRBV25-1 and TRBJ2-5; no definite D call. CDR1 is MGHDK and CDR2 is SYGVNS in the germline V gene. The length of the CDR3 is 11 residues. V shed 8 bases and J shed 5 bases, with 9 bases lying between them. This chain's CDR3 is CASSPSETQYF. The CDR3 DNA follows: TGTGCCAGCTCCCCCTCGGAGACCCAGTACTTC.

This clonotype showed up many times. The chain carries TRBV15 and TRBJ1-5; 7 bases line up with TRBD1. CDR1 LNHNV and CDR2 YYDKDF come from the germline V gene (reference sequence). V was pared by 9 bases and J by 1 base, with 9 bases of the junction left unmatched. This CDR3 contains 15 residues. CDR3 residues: CATTTGETSNQPQHF. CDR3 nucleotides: TGTGCCACGACCACAGGGGAAACGAGCAATCAGCCCCAGCATTTT.

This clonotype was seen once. In DNA form, the CDR3 reads TGTGCCATCAGTGAACGGGCCAGCTCCTACAATGAGCAGTTCTTC. Translation gives CAISERASSYNEQFF. The J gene is TRBJ2-1, the V gene TRBV10-3; D gene uncertain. CDR1 ENHRY and CDR2 SYGVKD come from the germline V gene. CDR3 size: 15 residues. V was shortened by 3 bases and J by 0 bases, with 9 bases between the two germline ends.

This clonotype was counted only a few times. CDR3 nucleotide sequence: TGTGCCAGCAGTTTTAATGCGGCCATATATGGCTACACCTTC. This translates into CASSFNAAIYGYTF. The J gene is TRBJ1-2, the V gene TRBV12-3 or TRBV12-4; D uncertain. The ends were cut back, 3 bases at V and 5 bases at J, with 13 bases in the middle. The CDR3 spans 14 residues.

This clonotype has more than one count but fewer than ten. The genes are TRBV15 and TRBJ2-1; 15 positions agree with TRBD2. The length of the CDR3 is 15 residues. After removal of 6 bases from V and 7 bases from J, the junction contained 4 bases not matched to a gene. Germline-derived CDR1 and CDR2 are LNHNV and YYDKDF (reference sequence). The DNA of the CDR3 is TGTGCCACCAGTGGGACTAGCGGGGGGTTAAATGAGCAGTTCTTC. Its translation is CATSGTSGGLNEQFF.

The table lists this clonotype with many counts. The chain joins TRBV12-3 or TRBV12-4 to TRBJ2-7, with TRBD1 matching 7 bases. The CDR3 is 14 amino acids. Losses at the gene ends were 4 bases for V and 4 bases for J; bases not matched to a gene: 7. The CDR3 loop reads CASSYGTDFYEQYF. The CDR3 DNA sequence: TGTGCCAGCAGTTACGGGACAGACTTTTACGAGCAGTACTTC.

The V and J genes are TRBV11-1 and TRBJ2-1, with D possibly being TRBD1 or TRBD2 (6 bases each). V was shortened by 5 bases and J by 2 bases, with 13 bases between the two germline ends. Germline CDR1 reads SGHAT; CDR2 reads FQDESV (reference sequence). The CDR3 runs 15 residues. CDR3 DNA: TGTGCCAGCAGCCCTGGCCGGGGGCCCTACAATGAGCAGTTCTTC. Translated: CASSPGRGPYNEQFF. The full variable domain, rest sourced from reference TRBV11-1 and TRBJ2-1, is EAEVAQSPRYKITEKSQAVAFWCDPISGHATLYWYRQILGQGPELLVQFQDESVVDDSQLPKDRFSAERLKGVDSTLKIQPAELGDSAMYLCASSPGRGPYNEQFFGPGTRLTVL.

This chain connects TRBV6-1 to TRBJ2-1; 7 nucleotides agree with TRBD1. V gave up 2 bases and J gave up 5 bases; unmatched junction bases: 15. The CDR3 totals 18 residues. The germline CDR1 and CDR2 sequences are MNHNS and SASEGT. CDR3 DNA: TGTGCCAGCAGTGAAATAGGGGGCTTCGGCGGACCCCACAATGAGCAGTTCTTC. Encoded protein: CASSEIGGFGGPHNEQFF.

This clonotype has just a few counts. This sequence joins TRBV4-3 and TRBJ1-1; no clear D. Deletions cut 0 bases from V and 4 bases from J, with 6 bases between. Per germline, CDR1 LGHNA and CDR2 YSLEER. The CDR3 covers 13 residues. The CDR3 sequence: CASSQDPATEAFF. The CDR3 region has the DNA TGCGCCAGCAGCCAAGACCCGGCCACTGAAGCTTTCTTT.

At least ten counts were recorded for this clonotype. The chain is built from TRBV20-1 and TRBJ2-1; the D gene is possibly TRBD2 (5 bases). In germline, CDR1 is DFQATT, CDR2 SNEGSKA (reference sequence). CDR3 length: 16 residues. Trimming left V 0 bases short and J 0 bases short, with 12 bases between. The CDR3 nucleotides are TGCAGTGCTAGAGATGTTGGAGGACGCTCCTACAATGAGCAGTTCTTC. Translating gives CSARDVGGRSYNEQFF.

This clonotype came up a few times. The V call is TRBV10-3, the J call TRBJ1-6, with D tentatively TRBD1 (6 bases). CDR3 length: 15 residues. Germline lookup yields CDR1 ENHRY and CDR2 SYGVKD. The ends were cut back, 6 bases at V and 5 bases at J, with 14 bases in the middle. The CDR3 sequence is CAIRISGQDNSPLHF. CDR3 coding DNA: TGTGCCATCAGAATTTCGGGACAAGATAATTCACCCCTCCACTTT.

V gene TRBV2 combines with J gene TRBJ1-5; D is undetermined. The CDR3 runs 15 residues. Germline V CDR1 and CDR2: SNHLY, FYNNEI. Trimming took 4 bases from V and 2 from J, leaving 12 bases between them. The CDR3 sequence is CASSVGVFGNQPQHF. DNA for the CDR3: TGTGCCAGCAGTGTAGGTGTATTTGGCAATCAGCCCCAGCATTTT.

In nucleotides, the CDR3 is TGCGCCAGCAGCCAAGACGCAGGGGGTTACTACGAGCAGTACTTC. This codes for CASSQDAGGYYEQYF. V is TRBV4-3 and J is TRBJ2-7, with TRBD1 identical over 7 bases. V gave up 0 bases and J gave up 3 bases; unmatched junction bases: 5. The CDR3 loop spans 15 amino acids. Germline lookup yields CDR1 LGHNA and CDR2 YSLEER.

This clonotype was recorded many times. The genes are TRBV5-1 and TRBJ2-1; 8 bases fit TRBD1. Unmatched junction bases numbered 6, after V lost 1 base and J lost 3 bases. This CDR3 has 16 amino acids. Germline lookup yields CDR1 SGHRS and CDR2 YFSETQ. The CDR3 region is CASSLYQGAYYNEQFF. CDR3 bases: TGCGCCAGCAGCTTGTACCAGGGGGCTTACTACAATGAGCAGTTCTTC. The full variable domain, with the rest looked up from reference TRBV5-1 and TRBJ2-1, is KAGVTQTPRYLIKTRGQQVTLSCSPISGHRSVSWYQQTPGQGLQFLFEYFSETQRNKGNFPGRFSGRQFSNSRSEMNVSTLELGDSALYLCASSLYQGAYYNEQFFGPGTRLTVL.

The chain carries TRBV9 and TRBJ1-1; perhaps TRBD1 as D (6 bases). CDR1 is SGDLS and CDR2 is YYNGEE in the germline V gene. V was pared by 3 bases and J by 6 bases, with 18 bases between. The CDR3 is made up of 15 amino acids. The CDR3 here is CASSASGRGGPEAFF. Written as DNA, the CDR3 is TGTGCCAGCAGCGCCTCCGGAAGGGGGGGGCCTGAAGCTTTCTTT. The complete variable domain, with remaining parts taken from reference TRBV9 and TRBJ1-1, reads DSGVTQTPKHLITATGQRVTLRCSPRSGDLSVYWYQQSLDQGLQFLIQYYNGEERAKGNILERFSAQQFPDLHSELNLSSLELGDSALYFCASSASGRGGPEAFFGQGTRLTVV.

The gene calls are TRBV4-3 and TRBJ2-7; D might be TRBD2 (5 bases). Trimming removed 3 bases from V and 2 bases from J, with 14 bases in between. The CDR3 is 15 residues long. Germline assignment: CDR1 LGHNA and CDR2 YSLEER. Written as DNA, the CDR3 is TGCGCCAGCAGCCAGGAGGTAGACGAGACCTACGAGCAGTACTTC. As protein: CASSQEVDETYEQYF.

CDR3 amino acids: CASRLGQGGNTQYF. CDR3 DNA sequence: TGTGCCAGCAGGCTCGGACAGGGTGGAAATACGCAGTATTTT. The chain couples TRBV6-1 to TRBJ2-3; 8 bases match TRBD1. The V gene's germline CDR1 is MNHNS and CDR2 SASEGT. The CDR3 is 14 amino acids. J gave up 7 bases and V 6 bases, and 9 bases lay outside the gene matches.

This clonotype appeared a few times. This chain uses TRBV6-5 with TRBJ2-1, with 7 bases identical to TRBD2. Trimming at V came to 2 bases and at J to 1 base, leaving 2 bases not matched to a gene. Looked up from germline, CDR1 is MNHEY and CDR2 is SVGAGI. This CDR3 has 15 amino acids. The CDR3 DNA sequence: TGTGCCAGCAGTTACAACGGGAGGTCCTACAATGAGCAGTTCTTC. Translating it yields CASSYNGRSYNEQFF.

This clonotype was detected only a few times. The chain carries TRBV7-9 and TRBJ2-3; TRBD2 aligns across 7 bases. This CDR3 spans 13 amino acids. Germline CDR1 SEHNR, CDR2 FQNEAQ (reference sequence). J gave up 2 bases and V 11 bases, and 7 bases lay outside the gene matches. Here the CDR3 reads CAGGGSFTDTQYF. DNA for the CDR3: TGTGCCGGGGGGGGGTCCTTCACAGATACGCAGTATTTT.

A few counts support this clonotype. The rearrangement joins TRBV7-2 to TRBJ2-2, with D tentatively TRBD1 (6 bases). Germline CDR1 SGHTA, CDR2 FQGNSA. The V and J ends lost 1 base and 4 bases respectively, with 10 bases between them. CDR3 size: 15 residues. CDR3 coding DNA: TGTGCCAGCAGCTTAGAATGGGGGCTCACCGGGGAGCTGTTTTTT. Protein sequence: CASSLEWGLTGELFF.

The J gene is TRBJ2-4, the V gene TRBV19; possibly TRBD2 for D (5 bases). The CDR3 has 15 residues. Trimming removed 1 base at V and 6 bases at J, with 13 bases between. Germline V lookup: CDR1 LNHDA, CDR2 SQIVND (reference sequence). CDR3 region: CASSIGGRVRNIQYF. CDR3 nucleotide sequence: TGTGCCAGTAGTATAGGAGGGCGAGTTCGAAACATTCAGTACTTC.

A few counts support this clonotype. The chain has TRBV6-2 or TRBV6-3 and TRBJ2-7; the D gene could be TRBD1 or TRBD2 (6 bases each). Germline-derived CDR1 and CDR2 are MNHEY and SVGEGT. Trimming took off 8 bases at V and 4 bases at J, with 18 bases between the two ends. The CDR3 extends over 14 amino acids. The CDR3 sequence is CASRGLATVYEQYF. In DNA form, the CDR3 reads TGTGCCAGCCGGGGGCTAGCAACCGTATACGAGCAGTACTTC.

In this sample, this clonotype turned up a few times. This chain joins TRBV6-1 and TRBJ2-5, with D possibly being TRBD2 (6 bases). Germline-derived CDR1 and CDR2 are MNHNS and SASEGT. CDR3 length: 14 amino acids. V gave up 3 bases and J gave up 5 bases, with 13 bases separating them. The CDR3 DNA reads TGTGCCAGCAGTGACTTCCAGAGCGGGGAGACCCAGTACTTC. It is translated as CASSDFQSGETQYF.

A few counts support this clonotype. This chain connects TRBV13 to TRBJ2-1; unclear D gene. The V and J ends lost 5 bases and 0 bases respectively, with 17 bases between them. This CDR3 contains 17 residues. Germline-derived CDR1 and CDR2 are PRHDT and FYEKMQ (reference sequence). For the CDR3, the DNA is TGTGCCAGCAGCCTTTCTTCGGGCTCCAGCTCCTACAATGAGCAGTTCTTC. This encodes CASSLSSGSSSYNEQFF.

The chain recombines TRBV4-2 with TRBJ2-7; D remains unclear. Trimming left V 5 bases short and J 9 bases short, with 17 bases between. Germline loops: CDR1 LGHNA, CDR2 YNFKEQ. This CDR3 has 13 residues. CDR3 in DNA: TGTGCCAGCAGCACCGGGCCCGGATGCCCGCAGTACTTC. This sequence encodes CASSTGPGCPQYF.

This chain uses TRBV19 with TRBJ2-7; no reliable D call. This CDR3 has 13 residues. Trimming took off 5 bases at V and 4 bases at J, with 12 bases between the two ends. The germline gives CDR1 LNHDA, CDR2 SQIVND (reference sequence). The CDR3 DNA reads TGTGCCAGTAGTCCAGGACGAATTTACGAGCAGTACTTC. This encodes CASSPGRIYEQYF.

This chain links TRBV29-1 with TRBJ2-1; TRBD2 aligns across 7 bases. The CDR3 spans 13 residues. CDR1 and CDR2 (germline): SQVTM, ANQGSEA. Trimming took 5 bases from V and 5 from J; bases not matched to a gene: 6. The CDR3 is CSVRSSGNNEQFF. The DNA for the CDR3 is TGCAGCGTTCGGTCTAGCGGAAACAATGAGCAGTTCTTC.

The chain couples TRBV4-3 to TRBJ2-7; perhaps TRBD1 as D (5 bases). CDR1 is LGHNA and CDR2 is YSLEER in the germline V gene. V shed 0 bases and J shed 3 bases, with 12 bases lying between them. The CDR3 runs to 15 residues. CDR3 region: CASSQDSLGDYEQYF. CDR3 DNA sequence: TGCGCCAGCAGCCAAGATTCGCTAGGGGACTACGAGCAGTACTTC.

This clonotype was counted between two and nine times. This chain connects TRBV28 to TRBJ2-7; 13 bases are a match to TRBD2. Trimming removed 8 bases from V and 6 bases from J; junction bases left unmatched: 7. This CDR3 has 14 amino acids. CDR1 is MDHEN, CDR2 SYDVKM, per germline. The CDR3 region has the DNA TGTGCCAGCGGACTAGCGGGGGTCCGGGGCGAGCAGTACTTC. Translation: CASGLAGVRGEQYF.

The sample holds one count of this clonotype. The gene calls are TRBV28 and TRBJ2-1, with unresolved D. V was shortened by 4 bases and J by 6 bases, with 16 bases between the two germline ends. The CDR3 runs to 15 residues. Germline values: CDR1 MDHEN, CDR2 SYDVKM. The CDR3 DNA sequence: TGTGCCAGCAGTTCGCCAGTCACTAATGGCAATGAGCAGTTCTTC. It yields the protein CASSSPVTNGNEQFF.

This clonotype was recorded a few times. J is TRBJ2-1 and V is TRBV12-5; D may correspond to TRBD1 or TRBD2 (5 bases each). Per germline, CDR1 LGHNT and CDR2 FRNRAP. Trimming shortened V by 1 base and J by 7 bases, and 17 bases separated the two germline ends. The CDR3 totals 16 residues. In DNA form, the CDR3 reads TGTGCTAGTGGTTTGGGGGGTGGGGGTAGAGAGAATGAGCAGTTCTTC. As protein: CASGLGGGGRENEQFF. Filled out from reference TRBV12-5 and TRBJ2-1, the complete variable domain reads DARVTQTPRHKVTEMGQEVTMRCQPILGHNTVFWYRQTMMQGLELLAYFRNRAPLDDSGMPKDRFSAEMPDATLATLKIQPSEPRDSAVYFCASGLGGGGRENEQFFGPGTRLTVL.